These 15 T cell receptor beta chains originate from one sample sequenced in a study of PD-L1 blockade in urothelial cancer. Measured with immunoSEQ multiplex PCR; TCRdb has only the in-frame clones, and not every one. Among just over 20,000 clones listed, 90% were seen once. This sample comprised PBMCs, obtained around atezolizumab (anti-PD-L1) treatment. The origin of the receptors is a woman in her sixties or seventies with urothelial cancer.

V gene TRBV11-2 combines with J gene TRBJ1-5; TRBD1 matches at 9 bases. J was trimmed by 5 bases and V by 4 bases; bases with no gene match: 9. The CDR3 runs to 16 residues. CDR1 and CDR2 (germline): SGHAT, FQNNGV. This CDR3 is CASSSNRGPGHQPQHF. The CDR3 DNA is TGTGCCAGCAGCTCGAACAGGGGGCCTGGCCATCAGCCCCAGCATTTT.

This chain joins TRBV7-8 and TRBJ1-3; D remains unclear. The CDR3 extends over 16 amino acids. Germline V gives CDR1 SGHVS, CDR2 FQNEAQ. Trimming cost V 5 bases and J 1 base, with 15 bases left between them. The CDR3 nucleotides read TGTGCCAGCAGCCAGCGGACCGCCGGTTCTGGAAACACCATATATTTT. Amino acid sequence: CASSQRTAGSGNTIYF.

The gene calls are TRBV7-6 and TRBJ2-7; 7 bases are shared with TRBD2. CDR1 SGHVS and CDR2 FNYEAQ come from the germline V gene. The length of the CDR3 is 15 residues. Trimming removed 3 bases from V and 2 bases from J; junction bases left unmatched: 7. The CDR3 region has the DNA TGTGCCAGCAGCTTTTCAAGCGGGATAGCCTACGAGCAGTACTTC. Translation: CASSFSSGIAYEQYF. Looking up the rest from reference TRBV7-6 and TRBJ2-7 gives the full variable domain: GAGVSQSPRYKVTKRGQDVALRCDPISGHVSLYWYRQALGQGPEFLTYFNYEAQQDKSGLPNDRFSAERPEGSISTLTIQRTEQRDSAMYRCASSFSSGIAYEQYFGPGTRLTVT.

The CDR3, as DNA: TGTGCCAGCAGTTCACAGCGCAATCAGCCCCAGCATTTT. The encoded protein is CASSSQRNQPQHF. V gene TRBV28 combines with J gene TRBJ1-5, with D unclear. Deletions cut 4 bases from V and 2 bases from J, with 6 bases between. The CDR3 length is 13 residues. Germline assignment: CDR1 MDHEN and CDR2 SYDVKM.

This clone has only one observation. V is TRBV7-9 and J is TRBJ1-2, with D possibly being TRBD1 (5 bases). This CDR3 is built from 15 residues. CDR1 and CDR2 from the germline V gene are SEHNR and FQNEAQ (reference sequence). V lost 5 bases to trimming and J lost 3 bases, with 16 bases between them. The CDR3 nucleotides read TGTGCCAGCAGCCTGGTCGGAGGGGACGACTATGGCTACACCTTC. Amino acids: CASSLVGGDDYGYTF. Filled out from reference TRBV7-9 and TRBJ1-2, the complete variable domain reads DTGVSQNPRHKITKRGQNVTFRCDPISEHNRLYWYRQTLGQGPEFLTYFQNEAQLEKSRLLSDRFSAERPKGSFSTLEIQRTEQGDSAMYLCASSLVGGDDYGYTFGSGTRLTVV.

This clone was seen once. The chain couples TRBV7-2 to TRBJ1-1, with D maybe TRBD1 (5 bases). The germline V and J ends were trimmed by 5 bases and 4 bases, with 14 bases remaining between them. The CDR3 loop spans 14 amino acids. From germline, CDR1 is SGHTA and CDR2 FQGNSA. The CDR3 coding sequence is TGTGCCAGCAGCGACCGGAGCGGGGGCACTGAAGCTTTCTTT. The encoded protein is CASSDRSGGTEAFF.

This chain connects TRBV14 to TRBJ2-1; 11 positions match TRBD1. CDR3 length equals 16 residues. Trimming removed 4 bases from V and 5 bases from J; junction bases left unmatched: 7. CDR1 SGHDN and CDR2 FVKESK come from the germline V gene. CDR3: CASSLIPGQGDNEQFF. The CDR3 bases are TGTGCCAGCAGCCTGATTCCGGGACAGGGGGACAATGAGCAGTTCTTC.

DNA for the CDR3: TGCGCCAGCAGCCTAGGGGACAGGGTTTTCCGAGAGACCCAGTACTTC. This gives the protein CASSLGDRVFRETQYF. The gene calls are TRBV5-1 and TRBJ2-5; 9 bases are shared with TRBD1. Germline CDR1 and CDR2: SGHRS and YFSETQ. With V trimmed by 4 bases and J by 4 bases, 11 bases remained unmatched. The CDR3 totals 16 residues.

The V call is TRBV6-5, the J call TRBJ2-7, with D possibly TRBD2 on 7 matching bases. The length of the CDR3 is 15 residues. The germline gives CDR1 MNHEY, CDR2 SVGAGI. The ends were cut back, 5 bases at V and 3 bases at J, with 17 bases in the middle. The CDR3 here is CASSLRLAGVYEQYF. The CDR3 bases are TGTGCCAGCAGTCTCAGACTAGCAGGGGTCTACGAGCAGTACTTC.

The chain recombines TRBV28 with TRBJ2-7, with 8 bases fitting TRBD2. Per the germline V gene, CDR1 is MDHEN and CDR2 is SYDVKM. V lost 10 bases to trimming and J lost 0 bases; unmatched junction nucleotides: 8. The CDR3 covers 14 residues. CDR3 bases: TGTGCCACCGGGGGGGGGTTTTCCTCCTACGAGCAGTACTTC. Its protein product is CATGGGFSSYEQYF. The whole variable domain, remainder taken from reference TRBV28 and TRBJ2-7, is DVKVTQSSRYLVKRTGEKVFLECVQDMDHENMFWYRQDPGLGLRLIYFSYDVKMKEKGDIPEGYSVSREKKERFSLILESASTNQTSMYLCATGGGFSSYEQYFGPGTRLTVT.

This clone showed up just a few times. A read error may be the cause here, since a much bigger clone is one base away. This sequence joins TRBV6-1 and TRBJ2-5; TRBD1 agrees at 10 bases. The germline V gene has CDR1 MNHNS and CDR2 SASEGT. V shed 6 bases and J 3 bases; nucleotides not matched to a gene: 1. This CDR3 spans 13 amino acids. The CDR3 DNA reads as TGTGCCAGCAGAGGGACAGGGGAAGAGACCCAGTACTTC. Protein: CASRGTGEETQYF.

V is TRBV19 and J is TRBJ1-2; a weak D match, TRBD1 (5 bases). Trimming took 9 bases from V and 8 from J, leaving 19 bases between them. Germline V lookup: CDR1 LNHDA, CDR2 SQIVND (reference sequence). CDR3 length equals 13 residues. The CDR3 region has the DNA TGTGCCAGCGGTGACAGACCCGGGGGGGGCTACACCTTC. The encoded protein is CASGDRPGGGYTF.

The rearrangement uses TRBV1 and TRBJ2-5; the table calls TRBD2, which could not be checked here. TRBV1 is listed as a pseudogene. This CDR3 spans 18 amino acids. The CDR3 nucleotides read TGCACCAGCAATTGGACTAGCGGGAGTCCCCCCTGCCAAGAGACCCAGTACTTC. Amino acids: CTSNWTSGSPPCQETQYF.

V usage is TRBV14 and J usage is TRBJ2-1; no firm D call. V lost 5 bases and J lost 9, with 8 bases in between. CDR1 is SGHDN and CDR2 is FVKESK in the germline V gene. CDR3 size: 11 residues. In nucleotides, the CDR3 is TGTGCCAGCAGCTTTCGGGTTGAGCAGTTCTTC. Encoded protein: CASSFRVEQFF.

This sequence joins TRBV4-2 and TRBJ2-5, with TRBD2 matching over 9 bases. CDR1 is LGHNA and CDR2 is YNFKEQ in the germline V gene. Germline trimming cut 1 base from V and 5 bases from J; bases unmatched to any gene: 2. The CDR3 extends over 14 amino acids. The CDR3: CASSQALAGETQYF. As DNA, the CDR3 is TGTGCCAGCAGCCAAGCCCTAGCGGGGGAGACCCAGTACTTC.